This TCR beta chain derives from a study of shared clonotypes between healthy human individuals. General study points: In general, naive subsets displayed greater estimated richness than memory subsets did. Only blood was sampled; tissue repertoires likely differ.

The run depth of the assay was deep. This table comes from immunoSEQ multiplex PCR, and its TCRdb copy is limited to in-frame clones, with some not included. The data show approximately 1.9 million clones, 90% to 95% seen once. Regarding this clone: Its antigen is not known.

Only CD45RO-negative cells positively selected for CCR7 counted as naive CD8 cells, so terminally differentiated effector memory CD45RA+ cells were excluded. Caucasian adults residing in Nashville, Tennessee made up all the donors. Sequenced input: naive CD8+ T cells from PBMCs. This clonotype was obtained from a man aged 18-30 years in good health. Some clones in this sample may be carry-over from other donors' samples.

CDR3 DNA sequence: TGTGCAAGTCGCCTCAAGCAGGGGGCCAACACTGAAGCTTTCTTT. It is translated as CASRLKQGANTEAFF. The chain has TRBV12-2 and TRBJ1-1; the tabulated D call, TRBD1, remains unverified against the DNA. TRBV12-2 is noted as a pseudogene. The CDR3 has 15 amino acids.